Described below is a single TCR beta chain sequence and its context. Its antigen has not been determined. This record comes from a study of T cell clusters in autoimmune cytopenias (dated by TCRdb to the late 2010s). Study-level background: Healthy donor controls had a mean age of roughly 50 years and a median age of approximately 63 years, with about 50% of the roughly 40 female. TRB sequencing reached a median depth of approximately 50,000 reads per sample and yielded a median of about 2,200 distinct TRB clonotypes per sample. TRB and IGH repertoires from peripheral blood were sequenced in autoimmune cytopenia patients at active disease and during treatment follow-up, with healthy, CLL and autoimmune hepatitis controls included alongside. The study aimed to test whether autoimmune cytopenia patients carry a disease-specific immune repertoire signature usable as a blood-based biomarker. For primary cytopenia, the controls were 25 age-matched healthy donors, and for secondary cytopenia, the controls were 14 age-matched CLL patients. Autoimmune hepatitis repertoires were compared with those of some 25 age- and sex-matched healthy donors. Overall study results and their limits: In the comparison of secondary cytopenia with CLL, no cluster-lack signature showed up, apparently because the dominant lymphoma-associated repertoire masked the signature. GLIPH results suggested that primary autoimmune cytopenia patients were missing physiological T cell clusters, with approximately 52 clusters found only in healthy donors compared with approximately 15 found only in patients. Healthy donors had almost three times as many exclusive TRB clusters as active autoimmune hepatitis patients, a finding consistent with an autoimmunity-wide signature. The T cell clusters were defined in silico only, and their functional role remained to be validated experimentally. TRB repertoire shifts, with less even repertoires in secondary cytopenia and CLL, mostly reflected lymphoma bias rather than autoimmunity.

For each sample, TRB amplification used 250 to 300 ng of peripheral blood genomic DNA, equal to 35,000 to 45,000 genome equivalents. TRB rearrangements were amplified by multiplex PCR following a touch-down protocol, with the TRB-A and TRB-B primer pools mixed in one tube. Illumina adapters and sample indices were attached to the amplicons through two consecutive PCR reactions using Phusion HS II polymerase. Amplicons were gel-purified with the NucleoSpin Gel and PCR Clean-up kit, then quantified by Qubit and quality-checked on an Agilent 2100 Bioanalyzer. Sequencing of the libraries was done on an Illumina MiSeq with 600-cycle, single-indexed, paired-end runs. On the study's bioinformatics: MiXCR version 2.1.12 with the default MiXCR reference library was used to align and assemble TRB reads. A clone was defined by each unique CDR3 nucleotide sequence, and the analysis included only productive sequences supported by at least two reads. To assess repertoire diversity, an R script computed alpha-parameterized diversity profiles (alpha 0 to 5), which included the Shannon (alpha 1) and Simpson (alpha 2) indices. Combinatorial TRB VJ usage was calculated with the tcR package and was compared between cohorts by principal component analysis performed with ade4. GLIPH clustering of TCRbeta CDR3s was carried out on cohort pairs matched by age and read depth, and cluster frequencies were compared by Wilcoxon test. TCRdb reprocessed the reads and provides one entry for every CDR3 protein sequence; no DNA is given. TCRdb's processing, not the authors' own work, is the source of the V and J calls. The sample table includes around 11,000 distinct CDR3 sequences. Clones ranked in the top ten supply about 32% of the sample.

For CDR1 and CDR2, the germline V gene (reference sequence) lists LNHDA and SQIVND. The CDR3 sequence holds 11 residues, the cysteine and phenylalanine included. This entry has no DNA. These same records also appear under a second study, on T cell repertoires in aging, cancer and after chemotherapy. As described in the second report: The donors fell into six age groups ranging from 30 or younger to 70 or older, and each group had at least three individuals. Control TCR repertoires from healthy donors were recorded across several months to years, and re-sampling revealed clear clonal overlap. Approximately 10 million TCR reads were contained in the full dataset. Compared with age-matched healthy donors, untreated patients with either hematological or solid cancers had significantly lower TCR diversity in the blood along with higher clonality. Declining TCR diversity with age in healthy donors was mainly explained by loss of richness; in cancer patients, loss of evenness also contributed. In both cancer cohorts, the median generation probability rose over the chemotherapy interval, which suggests that the repertoire was reconstituted through rebound thymic output. According to the authors, the repertoire data do not allow conclusions to be drawn about immunological memory after chemotherapy. The study profiled peripheral blood TCR beta repertoires from healthy donors and cancer patients to examine immunoaging and T cell reconstitution after chemotherapy. A cohort of around 210 cancer patients (about 93 with hematological and roughly 120 with solid cancers) was assembled, and approximately 97 healthy donors were included as a reference group. Processing of the TRB sequences was carried out with MiXCR versions 2.12 and 3.0.5. Repertoire metrics included Shannon diversity, evenness, clonality (one minus evenness), and alpha-parameterized diversity profiles from alpha 0 to 5. The IGoR algorithm was used to calculate generation probabilities for clones in the paired samples taken before and after chemotherapy.

The clonotype was recovered from a human donor in good health. The sequencing sample was made of peripheral blood. Recombination linked TRBV19 to TRBJ2-1; checking the TCRdb D call of TRBD1 is not possible without DNA. The CDR3 in this case is CASSSGGMQFF.